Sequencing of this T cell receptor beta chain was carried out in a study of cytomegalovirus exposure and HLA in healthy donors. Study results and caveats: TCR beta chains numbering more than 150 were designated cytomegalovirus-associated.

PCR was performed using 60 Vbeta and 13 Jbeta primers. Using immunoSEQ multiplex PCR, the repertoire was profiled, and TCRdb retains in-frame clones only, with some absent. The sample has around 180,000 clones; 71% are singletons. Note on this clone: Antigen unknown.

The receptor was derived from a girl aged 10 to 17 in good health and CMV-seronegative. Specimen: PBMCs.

The CDR3 reads CASAGGPQETQYF. As DNA, the CDR3 is TGTGCCAGTGCGGGGGGCCCACAAGAGACCCAGTACTTC. The chain couples TRBV7-3 to TRBJ2-5, with 8 bases matching TRBD2. J was trimmed by 2 bases and V by 9 bases; bases with no gene match: 5. The CDR3 is 13 amino acids. The germline V gene has CDR1 SGHTA and CDR2 FQGTGA.